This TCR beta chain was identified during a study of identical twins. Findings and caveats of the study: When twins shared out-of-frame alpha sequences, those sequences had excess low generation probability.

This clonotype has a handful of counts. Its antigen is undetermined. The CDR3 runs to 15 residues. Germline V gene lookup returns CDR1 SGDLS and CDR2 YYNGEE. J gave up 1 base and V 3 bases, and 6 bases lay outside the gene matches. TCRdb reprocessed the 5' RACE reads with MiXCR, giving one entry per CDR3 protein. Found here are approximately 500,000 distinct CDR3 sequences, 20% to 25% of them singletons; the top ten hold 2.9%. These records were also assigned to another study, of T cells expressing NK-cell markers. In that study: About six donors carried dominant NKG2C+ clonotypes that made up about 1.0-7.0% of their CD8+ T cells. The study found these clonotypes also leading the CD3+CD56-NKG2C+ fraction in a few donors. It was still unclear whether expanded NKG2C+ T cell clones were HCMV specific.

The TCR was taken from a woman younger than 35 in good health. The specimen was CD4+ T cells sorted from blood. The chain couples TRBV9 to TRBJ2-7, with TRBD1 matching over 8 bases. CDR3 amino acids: CASSAGQGGSYEQYF. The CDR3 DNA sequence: TGTGCCAGCAGCGCCGGACAGGGTGGATCCTACGAGCAGTACTTC.